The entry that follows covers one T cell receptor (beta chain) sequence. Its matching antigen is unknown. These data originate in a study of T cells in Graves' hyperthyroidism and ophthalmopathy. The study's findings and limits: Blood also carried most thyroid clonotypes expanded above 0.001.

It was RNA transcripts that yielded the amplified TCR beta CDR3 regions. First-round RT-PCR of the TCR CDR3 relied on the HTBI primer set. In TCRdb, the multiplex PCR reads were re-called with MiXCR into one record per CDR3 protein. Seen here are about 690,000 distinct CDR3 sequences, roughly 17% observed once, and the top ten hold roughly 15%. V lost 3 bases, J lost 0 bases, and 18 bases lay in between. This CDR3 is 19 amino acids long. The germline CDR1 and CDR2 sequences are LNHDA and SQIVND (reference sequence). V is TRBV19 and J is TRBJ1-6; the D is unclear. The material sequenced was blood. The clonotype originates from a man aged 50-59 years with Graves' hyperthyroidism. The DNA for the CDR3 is TGTGCCAGTAGTATGGGTTTTGTCGGAAGATACTCCTATAATTCACCCCTCCACTTT. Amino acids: CASSMGFVGRYSYNSPLHF.